The present T cell receptor beta chain was sequenced within a study of blood T cells in healthy people across ages. The CDR3 length is 13 residues. The V end was cut by 8 bases, the J end by 2 bases, with 13 bases between. Germline V gives CDR1 SGHTA, CDR2 FQGNSA. A minimum of 7 million PBMCs was isolated per sample. Sample-barcoded 5' priming and a J-beta primer mix drove a second PCR of about 7 to 11 cycles. A single record per CDR3 protein comes from TCRdb applying MiXCR to the 5' RACE reads. The table has about 690,000 distinct CDR3 sequences, approximately 40% seen once; the top ten hold about 32%. This clonotype was picked up many times.

The sequence derives from a man at least 80 years old in good health. The sequencing input was blood. The chain links TRBV7-2 to TRBJ2-7; D uncertain. The CDR3 DNA reads as TGTGCCAGCGGAACGCGTGCTCCCTACGAGCAGTACTTC. It yields the protein CASGTRAPYEQYF.